Presented here are 32 T cell receptor beta chains from one specimen sequenced in a study of blood T cell repertoires in COVID-19. Measured with immunoSEQ multiplex PCR; TCRdb has only the in-frame clones, and not every one. The sample lists a few hundred thousand clones, 70% to 90% occurring once. Sequencing was performed on peripheral blood. The source of these receptors is a woman aged 70 to 79 with COVID-19, enrolled during active disease.

V usage is TRBV5-8 and J usage is TRBJ1-1, with 7 bases aligning to TRBD1. This CDR3 is built from 14 residues. The germline gives CDR1 SGHTS, CDR2 YDEGEE. The ends lost 5 bases at V and 2 bases at J; junction bases unmatched: 6. CDR3 nucleotide sequence: TGTGCCAGCAGACCCGGGACAGCAAACACTGAAGCTTTCTTT. Its protein product is CASRPGTANTEAFF.

The V and J genes are TRBV5-1 and TRBJ2-3; 7 positions agree with TRBD2. CDR1 is SGHRS and CDR2 is YFSETQ in the germline V gene. The CDR3 consists of 15 residues. V trimming: 7 bases; J trimming: 3 bases; junction bases outside the gene matches: 11. The CDR3: CASASGDYLTDTQYF. The CDR3 nucleotides are TGCGCCAGCGCCTCGGGGGACTATCTGACAGATACGCAGTATTTT.

The sample holds one count of this clone. This sequence joins TRBV2 and TRBJ1-1; TRBD1 aligns across 9 bases. The trim removed 4 bases at V and 5 bases at J, leaving 8 bases unmatched. CDR1 is SNHLY and CDR2 is FYNNEI in the germline V gene. This CDR3 is built from 15 residues. This chain's CDR3 is CASSATGGFNTEAFF. The CDR3 DNA reads as TGTGCCAGCAGTGCCACAGGGGGCTTTAATACTGAAGCTTTCTTT.

This clone is a singleton in its sample. This rearrangement joins TRBV19 to TRBJ2-3, with unresolved D. From germline, CDR1 is LNHDA and CDR2 SQIVND (reference sequence). V gave up 1 base and J gave up 10 bases, with 6 bases separating them. The CDR3 runs 11 residues. CDR3 residues: CASSIGHAQYF. The CDR3 DNA reads as TGTGCCAGTAGTATAGGTCATGCGCAGTATTTT.

The chain has TRBV6-2 or TRBV6-3 and TRBJ2-2, with 8 bases fitting TRBD1. This CDR3 has 16 residues. Germline V gene lookup returns CDR1 MNHEY and CDR2 SVGEGT. V was clipped by 2 bases and J by 7 bases; unmatched bases: 9. DNA of the CDR3: TGTGCCAGCAGTTACAGACAGGACAGGGCGAACGGGGAGCTGTTTTTT. This gives the protein CASSYRQDRANGELFF.

The chain combines TRBV5-1 with TRBJ2-3, with 11 bases identical to TRBD2. The junction had 3 bases not matched to a gene; V was cut back by 4 bases and J by 5 bases. Germline assignment: CDR1 SGHRS and CDR2 YFSETQ. The CDR3 length is 14 residues. CDR3 sequence: CASSLLAGVDTQYF. CDR3 sequence (DNA): TGCGCCAGCAGCCTACTAGCGGGGGTAGATACGCAGTATTTT. Looking up the rest from reference TRBV5-1 and TRBJ2-3 gives the full variable domain: KAGVTQTPRYLIKTRGQQVTLSCSPISGHRSVSWYQQTPGQGLQFLFEYFSETQRNKGNFPGRFSGRQFSNSRSEMNVSTLELGDSALYLCASSLLAGVDTQYFGPGTRLTVL.

J is TRBJ1-1 and V is TRBV2, with 7 positions matching TRBD1. The CDR3 runs to 17 residues. Germline CDR1 and CDR2: SNHLY and FYNNEI. J lost 4 bases, V lost 0 bases, and 11 bases had no gene match. The CDR3: CASSEAGGDRRSTEAFF. CDR3 coding DNA: TGTGCCAGCAGTGAAGCAGGGGGCGACCGTCGGAGCACTGAAGCTTTCTTT.

The chain recombines TRBV24-1 with TRBJ2-5; D is unresolved. The V and J ends lost 0 bases and 7 bases respectively, with 11 bases between them. The length of the CDR3 is 14 residues. Germline lookup yields CDR1 KGHDR and CDR2 SFDVKD. The CDR3 DNA reads as TGTGCCACCAGTGATTTGAACAGCCCAGGGACCCAGTACTTC. Translating gives CATSDLNSPGTQYF.

This chain links TRBV3-1 (or the pseudogene TRBV3-2) with TRBJ1-2, with 7 positions matching TRBD1. In germline, CDR1 is LGHDT, CDR2 YNNKEL (reference sequence). V was clipped by 4 bases and J by 3 bases; unmatched bases: 8. CDR3 size: 15 residues. The CDR3 coding sequence is TGTGCCAGCAGCCTCCCAGGACAGGCAGACTATGGCTACACCTTC. As protein: CASSLPGQADYGYTF.

The chain links TRBV4-1 to TRBJ2-2, with D hard to call. Germline CDR1 and CDR2: MGHRA and YSYEKL. Trimming removed 4 bases from V and 8 bases from J, with 11 bases in between. This CDR3 region has 13 residues. The CDR3 loop reads CASSPPLEGELFF. DNA for the CDR3: TGCGCCAGCAGCCCCCCCTTGGAGGGGGAGCTGTTTTTT.

V usage is TRBV23-1 and J usage is TRBJ2-2; a weak D match, TRBD2 (5 bases). TRBV23-1 is given ORF status, its function remaining uncertain. V was pared by 0 bases and J by 0 bases, with 11 bases between. The CDR3 consists of 17 residues. CDR3 in amino acids: CASSQSTGNANTGELFF. The CDR3 DNA reads TGCGCCAGCAGTCAATCAACCGGGAACGCGAACACCGGGGAGCTGTTTTTT.

This clone was observed once. This rearrangement joins TRBV12-5 to TRBJ2-3; D is unresolved. The CDR3 covers 11 residues. The germline V and J ends were trimmed by 4 bases and 6 bases, with 5 bases remaining between them. The germline CDR1 and CDR2 sequences are LGHNT and FRNRAP. This CDR3 reads CASGSRDTQYF. The CDR3, as DNA: TGTGCTAGTGGTTCCCGGGATACGCAGTATTTT.

The chain links TRBV11-2 to TRBJ2-2; possible D gene TRBD2, 5 bases. V was cut by 5 bases and J by 5 bases, with 15 bases left in between. The CDR3 runs to 15 residues. Germline V lookup: CDR1 SGHAT, CDR2 FQNNGV. DNA for the CDR3: TGTGCCAGCAGCCTCACCGGGATTGAAACCGGGGAGCTGTTTTTT. Its protein product is CASSLTGIETGELFF. The full variable domain, with the rest looked up from reference TRBV11-2 and TRBJ2-2, is EAGVAQSPRYKIIEKRQSVAFWCNPISGHATLYWYQQILGQGPKLLIQFQNNGVVDDSQLPKDRFSAERLKGVDSTLKIQPAKLEDSAVYLCASSLTGIETGELFFGEGSRLTVL.

The chain couples TRBV28 to TRBJ1-5; no clear D gene. This CDR3 region has 14 residues. Germline CDR1 reads MDHEN; CDR2 reads SYDVKM. V was cut by 4 bases and J by 4 bases, with 11 bases left in between. The CDR3 nucleotides are TGTGCCAGCAGTTCTTTGACACCGAATCAGCCCCAGCATTTT. Translation gives CASSSLTPNQPQHF.

V and J are TRBV10-3 and TRBJ1-2; no reliable D call. V lost 6 bases, J lost 6 bases, and 8 bases lay in between. The CDR3 covers 11 residues. Germline V CDR1 and CDR2: ENHRY, SYGVKD. The CDR3 DNA reads as TGTGCCATCAGCCCCGGGGATGGCTACACCTTC. Protein: CAISPGDGYTF.

This chain connects TRBV7-2 to TRBJ2-3; no reliable D call. Per the germline V gene, CDR1 is SGHTA and CDR2 is FQGNSA. The length of the CDR3 is 14 residues. Trimming cost V 5 bases and J 2 bases, with 11 bases left between them. Here the CDR3 DNA reads TGTGCCAGCAGCATACGGAGTGACACAGATACGCAGTATTTT. Its protein is CASSIRSDTDTQYF.

V is TRBV21-1 and J is TRBJ2-5; TRBD2 was called by the table and not checked on the DNA. TRBV21-1 is a recognized pseudogene. The CDR3 contains 15 residues. CDR3 amino acids: CASSKHRERRETQYF. The CDR3 DNA sequence: TGTGCCAGCAGCAAACACCGGGAAAGAAGAGAGACCCAGTACTTC.

The chain has TRBV4-1 and TRBJ2-3, with 8 nucleotides matching TRBD2. V dropped 4 bases and J dropped 11; count of bases not matched to a gene: 8. This CDR3 spans 13 amino acids. Germline CDR1 is MGHRA and CDR2 is YSYEKL. CDR3 in amino acids: CASSPTGLAKQYF. CDR3 DNA: TGCGCCAGCAGCCCAACTGGACTAGCTAAGCAGTATTTT.

This chain connects TRBV24-1 to TRBJ2-7; 8 bases match TRBD1. The CDR3 length is 14 residues. Trimming cost V 2 bases and J 5 bases; bases outside gene matches: 4. The germline V gene has CDR1 KGHDR and CDR2 SFDVKD. This CDR3 reads CATSDWTGIHEQYF. In DNA form, the CDR3 reads TGTGCCACCAGTGATTGGACAGGGATCCACGAGCAGTACTTC.

The V gene is TRBV11-3, the J gene TRBJ1-1; D gene uncertain. The V gene's germline CDR1 is SGHNT and CDR2 YENEEA. V lost 0 bases and J 6 bases, leaving 8 bases between the germline ends. The CDR3 is 13 amino acids. CDR3 DNA: TGTGCCAGCAGCTTAGATCGTTATTCTGAAGCTTTCTTT. As protein: CASSLDRYSEAFF.

The rearrangement uses TRBV9 and TRBJ2-2; D gene unclear. Germline values: CDR1 SGDLS, CDR2 YYNGEE. Deletions cut 4 bases from V and 2 bases from J, with 9 bases between. This CDR3 has 14 residues. The CDR3 protein is CASSRTDNTGELFF. The CDR3 DNA is TGTGCCAGCAGCCGCACAGATAACACCGGGGAGCTGTTTTTT.

The J gene is TRBJ2-7, the V gene TRBV12-5; 7 bases are a match to TRBD1. This CDR3 comprises 14 residues. The ends lost 1 base at V and 3 bases at J; junction bases unmatched: 3. Germline values: CDR1 LGHNT, CDR2 FRNRAP. CDR3 protein: CASGLGQGRYEQYF. The DNA for the CDR3 is TGTGCTAGTGGTTTGGGACAGGGACGCTACGAGCAGTACTTC.

The chain combines TRBV6-6 with TRBJ1-1; 9 nucleotides line up with TRBD1. Germline V CDR1 and CDR2: MNHNY, SVGAGI (reference sequence). V lost 2 bases and J lost 6; bases outside the gene matches: 7. This CDR3 comprises 15 residues. CDR3 in amino acids: CASSYGTGLYPEAFF. The CDR3 coding sequence is TGTGCCAGCAGTTACGGGACAGGGCTATACCCTGAAGCTTTCTTT.

This rearrangement joins TRBV18 to TRBJ2-7, with a tentative D call TRBD2 (5 bases). Germline CDR1 is KGHSH and CDR2 is LQKENI. This CDR3 has 13 residues. V shed 2 bases and J shed 7 bases, with 12 bases lying between them. In DNA, the CDR3 is TGTGCCAGCTCACCATCGTCGGGAAAGGAGCAGTACTTC. It specifies CASSPSSGKEQYF.

V gene TRBV5-6 combines with J gene TRBJ1-3; no definite D call. This CDR3 is 14 amino acids long. The V gene's germline CDR1 is SGHDT and CDR2 YYEEEE. Trimming shortened V by 4 bases and J by 0 bases, and 8 bases separated the two germline ends. The CDR3 coding sequence is TGTGCCAGCAGCCCTTTTAACTCTGGAAACACCATATATTTT. Residues: CASSPFNSGNTIYF.

This clone occurred once. This rearrangement joins TRBV7-9 to TRBJ1-2; TRBD1 is a possible D gene (5 bases). CDR1 SEHNR and CDR2 FQNEAQ come from the germline V gene (reference sequence). The CDR3 is 13 residues long. V lost 5 bases, J lost 4 bases, and 11 bases lay in between. The CDR3 DNA reads TGTGCCAGCAGCGGTGGGGCCTCCTATGGCTACACCTTC. Translating gives CASSGGASYGYTF. Full variable domain (missing parts from reference TRBV7-9 and TRBJ1-2): DTGVSQNPRHKITKRGQNVTFRCDPISEHNRLYWYRQTLGQGPEFLTYFQNEAQLEKSRLLSDRFSAERPKGSFSTLEIQRTEQGDSAMYLCASSGGASYGYTFGSGTRLTVV.

Only one count was recorded for this clone. The chain combines TRBV10-2 with TRBJ2-1; 8 bases fit TRBD1. The junction had 5 bases not matched to a gene; V was cut back by 5 bases and J by 8 bases. The CDR3 extends over 13 amino acids. In germline, CDR1 is WSHSY, CDR2 SAAADI. The CDR3, as DNA: TGCGCCAGCAGTTCAGGGGGCATGGATGAGCAGTTCTTC. Translating gives CASSSGGMDEQFF.

The chain couples TRBV12-5 to TRBJ1-1, with TRBD1 matching 7 bases. The CDR3 is 16 amino acids. J was trimmed by 4 bases and V by 2 bases; bases with no gene match: 10. CDR1 is LGHNT, CDR2 FRNRAP, per germline. CDR3 sequence: CASGLKAGGLGTEAFF. CDR3 DNA sequence: TGTGCTAGTGGTTTGAAAGCAGGGGGTTTGGGCACTGAAGCTTTCTTT. The entire variable domain, with the rest obtained from reference TRBV12-5 and TRBJ1-1, is as follows: DARVTQTPRHKVTEMGQEVTMRCQPILGHNTVFWYRQTMMQGLELLAYFRNRAPLDDSGMPKDRFSAEMPDATLATLKIQPSEPRDSAVYFCASGLKAGGLGTEAFFGQGTRLTVV.

The chain combines TRBV3-1 (or the pseudogene TRBV3-2) with TRBJ2-5; 8 bases are shared with TRBD1. The trim removed 2 bases at V and 2 bases at J, leaving 4 bases unmatched. The germline CDR1 and CDR2 sequences are LGHDT and YNNKEL (reference sequence). The CDR3 is made up of 15 amino acids. This chain's CDR3 is CASSQLDRGQETQYF. The CDR3 bases are TGTGCCAGCAGCCAATTAGACAGGGGTCAAGAGACCCAGTACTTC.

V is TRBV7-9 and J is TRBJ1-1, with D maybe TRBD1 (6 bases). The CDR3 runs 13 residues. In germline, CDR1 is SEHNR, CDR2 FQNEAQ (reference sequence). Trimming shortened V by 4 bases and J by 2 bases, and 8 bases separated the two germline ends. The CDR3 reads CASSWTVNTEAFF. The CDR3 region has the DNA TGTGCCAGCAGCTGGACAGTTAACACTGAAGCTTTCTTT.

In this sample, this clone turned up many times. V and J are TRBV28 and TRBJ1-6; D is possibly TRBD1 (5 bases). Germline CDR1 reads MDHEN; CDR2 reads SYDVKM. V was clipped by 3 bases and J by 6 bases, with 9 bases between them. The CDR3 covers 14 residues. The CDR3 DNA follows: TGTGCCAGCAGTTTTTTGGACACTAATTCACCCCTCCACTTT. Amino acids: CASSFLDTNSPLHF.

The chain has TRBV3-1 (or the pseudogene TRBV3-2) and TRBJ2-7, with 11 bases matching TRBD2. The germline V gene has CDR1 LGHDT and CDR2 YNNKEL (reference sequence). With 4 bases clipped from V and 1 base from J, the junction kept 12 bases outside the gene matches. This CDR3 is 18 amino acids long. The CDR3 loop is CASSPLGSGGGPSYEQYF. CDR3 bases: TGTGCCAGCAGCCCCCTAGGTAGCGGGGGGGGCCCATCCTACGAGCAGTACTTC.